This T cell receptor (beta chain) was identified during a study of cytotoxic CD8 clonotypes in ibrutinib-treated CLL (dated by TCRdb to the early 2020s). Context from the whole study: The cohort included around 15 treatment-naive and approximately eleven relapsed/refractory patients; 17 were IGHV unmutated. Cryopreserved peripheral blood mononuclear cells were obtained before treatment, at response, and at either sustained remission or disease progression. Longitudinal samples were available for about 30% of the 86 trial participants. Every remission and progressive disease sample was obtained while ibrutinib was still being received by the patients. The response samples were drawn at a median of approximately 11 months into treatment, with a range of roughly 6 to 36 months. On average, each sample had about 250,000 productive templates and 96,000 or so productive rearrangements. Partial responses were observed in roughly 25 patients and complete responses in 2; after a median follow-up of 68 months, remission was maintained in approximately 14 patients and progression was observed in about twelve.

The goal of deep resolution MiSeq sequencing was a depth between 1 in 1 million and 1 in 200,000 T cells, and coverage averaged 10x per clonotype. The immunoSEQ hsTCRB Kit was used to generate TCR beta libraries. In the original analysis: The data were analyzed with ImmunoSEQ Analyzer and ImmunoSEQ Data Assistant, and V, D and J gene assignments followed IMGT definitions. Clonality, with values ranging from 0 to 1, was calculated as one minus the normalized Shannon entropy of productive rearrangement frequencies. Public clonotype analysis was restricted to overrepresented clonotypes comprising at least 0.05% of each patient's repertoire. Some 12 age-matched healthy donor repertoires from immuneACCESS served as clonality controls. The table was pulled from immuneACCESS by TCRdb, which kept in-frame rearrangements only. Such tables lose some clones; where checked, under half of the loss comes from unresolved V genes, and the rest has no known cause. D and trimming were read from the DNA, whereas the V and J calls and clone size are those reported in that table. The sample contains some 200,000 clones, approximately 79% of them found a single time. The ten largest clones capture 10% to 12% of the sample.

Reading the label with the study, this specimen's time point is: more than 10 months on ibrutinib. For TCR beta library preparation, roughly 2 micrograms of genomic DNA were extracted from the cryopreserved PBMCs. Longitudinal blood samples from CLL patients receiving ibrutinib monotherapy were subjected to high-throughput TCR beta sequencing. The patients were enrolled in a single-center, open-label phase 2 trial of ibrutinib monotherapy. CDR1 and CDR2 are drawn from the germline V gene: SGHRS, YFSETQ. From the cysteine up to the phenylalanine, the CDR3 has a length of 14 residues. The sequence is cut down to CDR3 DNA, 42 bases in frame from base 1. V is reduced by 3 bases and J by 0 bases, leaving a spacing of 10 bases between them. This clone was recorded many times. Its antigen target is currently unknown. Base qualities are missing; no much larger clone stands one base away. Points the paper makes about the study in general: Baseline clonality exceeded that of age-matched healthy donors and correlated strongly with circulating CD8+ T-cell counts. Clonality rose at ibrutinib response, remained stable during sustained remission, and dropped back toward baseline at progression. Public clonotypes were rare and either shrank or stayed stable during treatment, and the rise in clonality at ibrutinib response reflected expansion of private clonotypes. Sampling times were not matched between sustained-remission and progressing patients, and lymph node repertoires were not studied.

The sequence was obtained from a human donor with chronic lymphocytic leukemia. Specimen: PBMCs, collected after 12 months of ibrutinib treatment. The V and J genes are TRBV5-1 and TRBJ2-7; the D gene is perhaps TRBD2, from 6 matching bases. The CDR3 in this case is CASSSSVSSYEQYF. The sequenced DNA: TGCGCCAGCAGCTCTAGCGTTAGCTCCTACGAGCAGTACTTC.